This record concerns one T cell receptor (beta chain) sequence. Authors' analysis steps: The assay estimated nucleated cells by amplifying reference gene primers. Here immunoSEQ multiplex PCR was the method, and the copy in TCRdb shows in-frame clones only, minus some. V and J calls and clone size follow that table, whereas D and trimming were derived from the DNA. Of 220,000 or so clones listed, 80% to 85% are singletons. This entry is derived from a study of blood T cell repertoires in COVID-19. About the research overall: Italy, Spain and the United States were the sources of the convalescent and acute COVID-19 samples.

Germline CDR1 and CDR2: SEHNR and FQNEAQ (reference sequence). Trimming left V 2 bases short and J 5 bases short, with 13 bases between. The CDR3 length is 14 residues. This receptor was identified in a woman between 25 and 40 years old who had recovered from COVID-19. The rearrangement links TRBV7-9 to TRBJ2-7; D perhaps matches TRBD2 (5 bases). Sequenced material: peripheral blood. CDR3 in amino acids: CASSLRGSPNEQYF. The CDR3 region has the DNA TGTGCCAGCAGCTTACGAGGGAGTCCGAACGAGCAGTACTTC.